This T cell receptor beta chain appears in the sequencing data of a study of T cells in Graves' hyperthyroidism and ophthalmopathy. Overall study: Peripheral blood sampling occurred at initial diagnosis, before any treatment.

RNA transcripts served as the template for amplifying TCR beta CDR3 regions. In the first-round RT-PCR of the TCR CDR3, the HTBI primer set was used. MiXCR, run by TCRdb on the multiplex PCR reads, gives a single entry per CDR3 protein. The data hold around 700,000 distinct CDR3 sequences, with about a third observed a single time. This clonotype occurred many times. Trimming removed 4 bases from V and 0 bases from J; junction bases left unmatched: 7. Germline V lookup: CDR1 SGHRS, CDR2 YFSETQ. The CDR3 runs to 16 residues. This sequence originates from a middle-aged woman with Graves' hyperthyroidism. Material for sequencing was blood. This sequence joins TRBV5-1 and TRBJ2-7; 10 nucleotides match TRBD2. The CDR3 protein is CASSGGLAVDSYEQYF. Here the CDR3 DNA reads TGCGCCAGCAGCGGCGGACTAGCGGTTGACTCCTACGAGCAGTACTTC.